Each of the 19 T cell receptor beta chains below was sequenced from the same sample in a study of graft-versus-host responses after intestinal transplantation. Researchers processed graft tissue to release intraepithelial and lamina propria lymphocytes. Profiled with immunoSEQ multiplex PCR; TCRdb holds only in-frame clones, not every one. The sample includes 12,000 to 15,000 clones, 70% to 75% of them seen just once. Here the sequenced sample was ileum tissue, taken 16 days after intestinal transplant. The receptors derive from a human patient who received an intestinal transplant, so some T cells may come from the graft donor.

This clone showed up just once. The chain recombines TRBV7-9 with TRBJ2-3, with 9 bases identical to TRBD2. CDR1 is SEHNR, CDR2 FQNEAQ, per germline (reference sequence). The CDR3 spans 14 residues. Germline trimming cut 5 bases from V and 5 bases from J; bases unmatched to any gene: 5. The CDR3 bases are TGTGCCAGCAGCCCGGGACTAGCAGGAGATACGCAGTATTTT. This encodes CASSPGLAGDTQYF. The complete variable domain, with remaining parts taken from reference TRBV7-9 and TRBJ2-3, reads DTGVSQNPRHKITKRGQNVTFRCDPISEHNRLYWYRQTLGQGPEFLTYFQNEAQLEKSRLLSDRFSAERPKGSFSTLEIQRTEQGDSAMYLCASSPGLAGDTQYFGPGTRLTVL.

The V call is TRBV9, the J call TRBJ2-3; no firm D call. V lost 0 bases and J 2 bases, leaving 7 bases between the germline ends. Looked up from germline, CDR1 is SGDLS and CDR2 is YYNGEE. This CDR3 comprises 14 residues. The CDR3, as DNA: TGTGCCAGCAGCGTAGTCGCAGACACAGATACGCAGTATTTT. This translates into CASSVVADTDTQYF.

This clone was detected only a few times. This sequence joins TRBV6-1 and TRBJ1-4; unclear D gene. Germline lookup yields CDR1 MNHNS and CDR2 SASEGT. The CDR3 has 13 residues. Trimming took 6 bases from V and 10 from J, leaving 15 bases between them. This CDR3 is CASRWQAVGKLFF. CDR3 nucleotides: TGTGCCAGCAGATGGCAGGCAGTCGGAAAACTGTTTTTT.

This clone was picked up a small number of times. This chain connects TRBV18 to TRBJ1-1; D gene uncertain. V was cut by 3 bases and J by 1 base, with 9 bases left in between. CDR1 and CDR2 (germline): KGHSH, LQKENI. The CDR3 covers 14 residues. The CDR3 is CASSPQDKNTEAFF. CDR3 DNA: TGTGCCAGCTCACCCCAAGACAAGAACACTGAAGCTTTCTTT. The whole variable domain, remainder taken from reference TRBV18 and TRBJ1-1, is NAGVMQNPRHLVRRRGQEARLRCSPMKGHSHVYWYRQLPEEGLKFMVYLQKENIIDESGMPKERFSAEFPKEGPSILRIQQVVRGDSAAYFCASSPQDKNTEAFFGQGTRLTVV.

The gene calls are TRBV7-3 and TRBJ1-1; D possibly corresponds to TRBD1 (6 bases). The CDR3 loop spans 13 amino acids. With 2 bases removed from V and 5 bases from J, the gap between germline ends came to 9 bases. Germline V lookup: CDR1 SGHTA, CDR2 FQGTGA. DNA of the CDR3: TGTGCCAGCAGCTTAGTAACAGGGACTGAAGCTTTCTTT. Protein sequence: CASSLVTGTEAFF.

The rearrangement joins TRBV6-1 to TRBJ2-7, with D possibly being TRBD1 (5 bases). V was trimmed by 2 bases and J by 2 bases, leaving 10 bases between them. CDR3 length equals 14 residues. The germline V gene encodes CDR1 MNHNS and CDR2 SASEGT. This CDR3 reads CASSESQGPYEQYF. The CDR3 region has the DNA TGTGCCAGCAGTGAATCCCAGGGTCCCTACGAGCAGTACTTC.

For the CDR3, the DNA is TGTGCCAGCTCACCACAGGACACCTCCTACGAGCAGTACTTC. This encodes CASSPQDTSYEQYF. The chain uses TRBV18 and TRBJ2-7; weak D call: TRBD1 (5 bases). The CDR3 length is 14 residues. From germline, CDR1 is KGHSH and CDR2 LQKENI. Between the trimmed V and J ends, which lost 1 base and 0 bases, there was a span of 7 bases.

V and J are TRBV7-9 and TRBJ2-5; no reliable D call. The CDR3 contains 16 residues. Germline V gives CDR1 SEHNR, CDR2 FQNEAQ (reference sequence). V gave up 4 bases and J gave up 4 bases, with 19 bases separating them. CDR3 amino acids: CASSSELLERGETQYF. The CDR3 region has the DNA TGTGCCAGCAGCTCCGAACTTCTAGAGAGAGGAGAGACCCAGTACTTC.

The rearrangement links TRBV10-2 to TRBJ2-1; 12 bases agree with TRBD2. The CDR3 covers 20 residues. V dropped 0 bases and J dropped 8; count of bases not matched to a gene: 17. Per germline, CDR1 WSHSY and CDR2 SAAADI. The CDR3 is CASSESIRSQHGLAGYEQFF. In DNA form, the CDR3 reads TGCGCCAGCAGTGAGTCGATTCGTTCACAGCATGGACTAGCGGGGTATGAGCAGTTCTTC.

The chain combines TRBV5-1 with TRBJ1-1, with TRBD1 matching 10 bases. J gave up 10 bases and V 4 bases, and 7 bases lay outside the gene matches. The V gene's germline CDR1 is SGHRS and CDR2 YFSETQ. The CDR3 loop spans 13 amino acids. This CDR3 is CASSPPGQGIAFF. The CDR3 DNA sequence: TGCGCCAGCAGCCCGCCGGGACAGGGGATAGCTTTCTTT.

V gene TRBV18 combines with J gene TRBJ1-2; 8 bases line up with TRBD1. The V segment lost 6 bases and the J segment 3 bases; nucleotides outside the gene matches: 6. Germline values: CDR1 KGHSH, CDR2 LQKENI. The CDR3 runs to 14 residues. The CDR3 region is CASSPGQAYYGYTF. The CDR3 bases are TGTGCCAGCTCTCCGGGACAGGCCTACTATGGCTACACCTTC.

V usage is TRBV19 and J usage is TRBJ1-2; D gene ambiguous. Germline lookup yields CDR1 LNHDA and CDR2 SQIVND (reference sequence). This CDR3 has 14 residues. The V and J ends lost 5 bases and 6 bases respectively, with 16 bases between them. CDR3 region: CASSPLGRQDGYTF. CDR3 nucleotide sequence: TGTGCCAGTAGTCCTCTCGGTAGGCAGGATGGCTACACCTTC.

V usage is TRBV19 and J usage is TRBJ2-2, with a tentative D call TRBD2 (5 bases). CDR1 is LNHDA, CDR2 SQIVND, per germline (reference sequence). Trimming stripped 3 bases from V and 4 bases from J, with 12 bases between. The CDR3 loop spans 15 amino acids. The CDR3 DNA follows: TGTGCCAGTAGTATGTTCGGGATGGGCACCGGGGAGCTGTTTTTT. Its protein product is CASSMFGMGTGELFF.

The V and J genes are TRBV4-1 and TRBJ1-4; 8 bases map to TRBD1. The germline V gene encodes CDR1 MGHRA and CDR2 YSYEKL. V was clipped by 4 bases and J by 5 bases; unmatched bases: 12. The CDR3 sequence is 17 residues long. The CDR3 DNA sequence: TGCGCCAGCAGCCCCAGGGGGCTCGGTGGGGGGAATGAAAAACTGTTTTTT. The encoded protein is CASSPRGLGGGNEKLFF.

The J gene is TRBJ2-5, the V gene TRBV11-3; a weak D match, TRBD2 (5 bases). V was shortened by 4 bases and J by 3 bases, with 18 bases between the two germline ends. The CDR3 is 16 amino acids. Germline CDR1 reads SGHNT; CDR2 reads YENEEA. For the CDR3, the DNA is TGTGCCAGCAGCTCCTACCAAACGGACTGGAAAGAGACCCAGTACTTC. As protein: CASSSYQTDWKETQYF.

In its sample, this clone ranks as medium-sized. The chain employs TRBV4-3 and TRBJ1-1, with D unresolved. CDR3 length: 14 amino acids. V gave up 0 bases and J gave up 7 bases, with 12 bases separating them. Germline CDR1 LGHNA, CDR2 YSLEER. As DNA, the CDR3 is TGCGCCAGCAGCCAAGATAGGACCGGGATTGAAGCTTTCTTT. Protein product: CASSQDRTGIEAFF.

This chain joins TRBV4-3 and TRBJ1-3; D ambiguous. The V end lost 0 bases, the J end lost 0 bases, and 9 bases lay between the germline ends. Germline values: CDR1 LGHNA, CDR2 YSLEER. This CDR3 contains 16 residues. CDR3 in DNA: TGCGCCAGCAGCCAAGATTGGGCTTTCTCTGGAAACACCATATATTTT. It specifies CASSQDWAFSGNTIYF.

This clone was recorded a few times. The chain carries TRBV27 and TRBJ2-3, with TRBD1 matching over 10 bases. CDR1 and CDR2 from the germline V gene are MNHEY and SMNVEV (reference sequence). The V and J ends lost 6 bases and 2 bases, in that order; junction bases with no gene match: 5. This CDR3 is built from 15 residues. The CDR3 region is CASSLGQGFTDTQYF. CDR3 in DNA: TGTGCCAGCAGCCTGGGACAGGGGTTCACAGATACGCAGTATTTT.

The chain recombines TRBV19 with TRBJ2-5; 8 bases align to TRBD1. The V gene end was trimmed by 6 bases and the J gene end by 3 bases; junction bases not matched to a gene: 15. Per germline, CDR1 LNHDA and CDR2 SQIVND (reference sequence). CDR3 size: 17 residues. The CDR3 here is CASSPGAWTGLEETQYF. The DNA for the CDR3 is TGTGCCAGTAGCCCCGGGGCGTGGACAGGGTTGGAAGAGACCCAGTACTTC.